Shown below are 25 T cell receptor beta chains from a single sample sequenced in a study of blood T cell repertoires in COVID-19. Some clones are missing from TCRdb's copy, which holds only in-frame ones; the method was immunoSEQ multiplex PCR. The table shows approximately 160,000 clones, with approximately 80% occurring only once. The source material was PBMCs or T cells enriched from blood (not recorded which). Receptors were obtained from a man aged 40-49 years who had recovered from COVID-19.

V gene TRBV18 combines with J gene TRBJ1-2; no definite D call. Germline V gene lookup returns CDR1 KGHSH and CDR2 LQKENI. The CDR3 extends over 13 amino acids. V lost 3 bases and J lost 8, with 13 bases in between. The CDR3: CASSPLGRRGYTF. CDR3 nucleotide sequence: TGTGCCAGCTCACCGTTGGGCAGACGCGGCTACACCTTC.

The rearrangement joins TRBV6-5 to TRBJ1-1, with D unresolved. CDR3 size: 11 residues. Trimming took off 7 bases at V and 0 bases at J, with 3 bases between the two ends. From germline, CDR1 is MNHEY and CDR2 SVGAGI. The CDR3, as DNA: TGTGCCAGCATCATGAACACTGAAGCTTTCTTT. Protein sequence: CASIMNTEAFF.

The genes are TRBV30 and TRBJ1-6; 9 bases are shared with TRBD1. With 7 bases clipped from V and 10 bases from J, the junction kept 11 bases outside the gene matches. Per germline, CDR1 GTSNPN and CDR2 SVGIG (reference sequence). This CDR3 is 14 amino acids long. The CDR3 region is CAYTTGTGSSPLHF. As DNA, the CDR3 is TGTGCCTACACGACCGGGACAGGGTCCTCACCCCTCCACTTT.

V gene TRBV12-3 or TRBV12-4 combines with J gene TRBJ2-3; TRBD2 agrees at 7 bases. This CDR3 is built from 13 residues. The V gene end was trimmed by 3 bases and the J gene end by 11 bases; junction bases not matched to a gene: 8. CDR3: CASSLDWRGKQYF. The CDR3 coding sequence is TGTGCCAGCAGTTTGGATTGGCGGGGGAAGCAGTATTTT.

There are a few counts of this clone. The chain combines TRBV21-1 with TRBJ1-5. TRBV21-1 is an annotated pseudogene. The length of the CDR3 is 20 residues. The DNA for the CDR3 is TGTGCCAGCAGCAAAATCCCCCTCCGAGTTTCGAGTCCTAGCAATCAGCCCCAGCATTTT. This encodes CASSKIPLRVSSPSNQPQHF.

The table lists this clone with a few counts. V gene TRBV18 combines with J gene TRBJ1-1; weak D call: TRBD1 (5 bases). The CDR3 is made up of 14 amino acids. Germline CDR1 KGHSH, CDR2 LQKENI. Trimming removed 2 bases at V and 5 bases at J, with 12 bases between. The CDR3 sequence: CASSPSAGRTEAFF. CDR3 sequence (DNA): TGTGCCAGCTCACCATCGGCAGGGAGGACTGAAGCTTTCTTT.

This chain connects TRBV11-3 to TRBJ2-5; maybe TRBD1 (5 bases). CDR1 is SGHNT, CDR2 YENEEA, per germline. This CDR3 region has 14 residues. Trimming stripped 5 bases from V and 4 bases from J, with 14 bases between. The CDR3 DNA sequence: TGTGCCAGCAGCCCCTCAGGTAGGGGAGAGACCCAGTACTTC. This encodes CASSPSGRGETQYF. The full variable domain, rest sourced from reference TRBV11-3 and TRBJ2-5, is EAGVVQSPRYKIIEKKQPVAFWCNPISGHNTLYWYLQNLGQGPELLIRYENEEAVDDSQLPKDRFSAERLKGVDSTLKIQPAELGDSAVYLCASSPSGRGETQYFGPGTRLLVL.

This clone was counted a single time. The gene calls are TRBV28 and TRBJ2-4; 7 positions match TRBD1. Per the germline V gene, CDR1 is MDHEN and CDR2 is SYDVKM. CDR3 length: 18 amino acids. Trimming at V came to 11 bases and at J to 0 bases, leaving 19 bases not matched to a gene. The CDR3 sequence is CASRDSHNPLLAKNIQYF. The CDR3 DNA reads TGTGCCTCTAGGGACAGCCATAATCCCCTTCTAGCCAAAAACATTCAGTACTTC.

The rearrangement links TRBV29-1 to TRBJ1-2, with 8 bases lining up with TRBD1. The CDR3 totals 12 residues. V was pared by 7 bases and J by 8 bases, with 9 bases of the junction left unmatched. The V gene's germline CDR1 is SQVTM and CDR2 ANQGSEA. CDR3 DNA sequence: TGCAGCGCTAACCAGGGACAGGTGGGCTACACCTTC. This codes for CSANQGQVGYTF.

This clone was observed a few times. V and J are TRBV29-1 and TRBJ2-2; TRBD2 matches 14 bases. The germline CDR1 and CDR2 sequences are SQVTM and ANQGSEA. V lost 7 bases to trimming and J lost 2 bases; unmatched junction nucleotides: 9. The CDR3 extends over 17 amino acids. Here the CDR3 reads CSARLAGGRINTGELFF. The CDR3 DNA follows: TGCAGCGCTCGACTAGCGGGGGGGCGGATAAACACCGGGGAGCTGTTTTTT.

The CDR3 nucleotides are TGTGCCAGCAGCCACCCACAGCCAGGGGCGGGGGCAACCGGGGAGCTGTTTTTT. As protein: CASSHPQPGAGATGELFF. V usage is TRBV9 and J usage is TRBJ2-2; TRBD2 might be the D (7 bases). Germline V CDR1 and CDR2: SGDLS, YYNGEE. V lost 4 bases to trimming and J lost 5 bases, with 24 bases between them. This CDR3 has 18 amino acids.

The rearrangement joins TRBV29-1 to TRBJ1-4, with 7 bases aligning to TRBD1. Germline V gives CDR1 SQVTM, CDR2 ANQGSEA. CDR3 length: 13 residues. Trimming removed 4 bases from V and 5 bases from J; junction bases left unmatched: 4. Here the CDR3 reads CSVGRGWNEKLFF. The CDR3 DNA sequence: TGCAGCGTTGGCAGGGGGTGGAATGAAAAACTGTTTTTT.

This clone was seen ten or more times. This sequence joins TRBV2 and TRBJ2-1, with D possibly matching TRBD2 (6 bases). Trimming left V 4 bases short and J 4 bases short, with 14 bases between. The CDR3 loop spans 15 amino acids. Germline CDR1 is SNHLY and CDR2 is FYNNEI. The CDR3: CASSVRGNKYNEQFF. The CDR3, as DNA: TGTGCCAGCAGTGTTCGGGGGAACAAGTACAATGAGCAGTTCTTC.

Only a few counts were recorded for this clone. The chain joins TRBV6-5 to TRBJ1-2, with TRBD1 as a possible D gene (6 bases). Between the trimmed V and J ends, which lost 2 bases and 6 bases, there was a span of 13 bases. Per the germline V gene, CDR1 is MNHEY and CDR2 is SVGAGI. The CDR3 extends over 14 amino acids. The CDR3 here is CASSYAQGRDGYTF. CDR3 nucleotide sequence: TGTGCCAGCAGTTACGCACAGGGACGAGATGGCTACACCTTC.

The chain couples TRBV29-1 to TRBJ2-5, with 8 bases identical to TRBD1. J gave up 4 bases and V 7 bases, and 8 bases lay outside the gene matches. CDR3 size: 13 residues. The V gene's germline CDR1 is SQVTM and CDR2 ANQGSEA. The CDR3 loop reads CSGTGTGLETQYF. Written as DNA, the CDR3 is TGCAGCGGAACCGGGACAGGTCTAGAGACCCAGTACTTC.

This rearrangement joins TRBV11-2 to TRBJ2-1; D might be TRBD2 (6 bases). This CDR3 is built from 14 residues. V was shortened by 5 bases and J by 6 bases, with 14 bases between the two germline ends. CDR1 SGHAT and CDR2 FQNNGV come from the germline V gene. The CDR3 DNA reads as TGTGCCAGCAGCGCAATACGGGGGAGCAATGAGCAGTTCTTC. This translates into CASSAIRGSNEQFF.

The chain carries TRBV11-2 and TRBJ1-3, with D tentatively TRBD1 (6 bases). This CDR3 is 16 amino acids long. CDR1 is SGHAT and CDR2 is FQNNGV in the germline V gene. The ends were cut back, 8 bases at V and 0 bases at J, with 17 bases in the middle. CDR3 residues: CASGLYREPSGNTIYF. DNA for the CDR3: TGTGCCAGCGGATTATACAGGGAACCCTCTGGAAACACCATATATTTT.

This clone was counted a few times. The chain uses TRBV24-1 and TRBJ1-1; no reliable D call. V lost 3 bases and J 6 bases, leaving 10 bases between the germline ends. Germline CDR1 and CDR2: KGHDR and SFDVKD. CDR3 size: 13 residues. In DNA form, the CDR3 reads TGTGCCACCAGTGATGGCGGTGGGTCTGAAGCTTTCTTT. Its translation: CATSDGGGSEAFF.

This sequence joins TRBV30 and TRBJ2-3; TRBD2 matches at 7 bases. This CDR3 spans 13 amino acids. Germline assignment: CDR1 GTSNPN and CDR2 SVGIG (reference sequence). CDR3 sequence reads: CATTRGGTDTQYF. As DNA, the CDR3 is TGTGCTACGACCCGGGGGGGCACAGATACGCAGTATTTT.

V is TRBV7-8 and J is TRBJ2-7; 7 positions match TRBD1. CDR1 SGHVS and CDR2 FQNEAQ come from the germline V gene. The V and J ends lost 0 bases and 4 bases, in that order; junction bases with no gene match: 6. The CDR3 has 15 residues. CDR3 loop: CASSLATGAMYEQYV. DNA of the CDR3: TGTGCCAGCAGCTTAGCCACAGGGGCGATGTACGAGCAGTACGTC.

In DNA form, the CDR3 reads TGTGCCAGCAGCCGGAGGAGAGGGACAGATACGCAGTATTTT. This codes for CASSRRRGTDTQYF. The genes are TRBV7-3 and TRBJ2-3, with a weak D call TRBD2 (5 bases). This CDR3 has 14 residues. Trimming pared 5 bases from V and 3 bases from J, leaving 12 bases between. In germline, CDR1 is SGHTA, CDR2 FQGTGA.

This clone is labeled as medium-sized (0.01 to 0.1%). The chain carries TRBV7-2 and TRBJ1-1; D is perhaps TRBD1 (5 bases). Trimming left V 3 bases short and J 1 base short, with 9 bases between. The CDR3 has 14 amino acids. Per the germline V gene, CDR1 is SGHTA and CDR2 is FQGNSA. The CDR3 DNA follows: TGTGCCAGCAGCTTGCGACAGCAGAACACTGAAGCTTTCTTT. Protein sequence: CASSLRQQNTEAFF.

CDR3 loop: CASSLGGTPYGYTF. DNA of the CDR3: TGTGCCAGCAGCTTGGGGGGGACACCCTATGGCTACACCTTC. The V gene is TRBV7-8, the J gene TRBJ1-2, with a possible D match to TRBD1 (6 bases). With 3 bases removed from V and 4 bases from J, the gap between germline ends came to 12 bases. This CDR3 is built from 14 residues. Germline V gene data show CDR1 as SGHVS and CDR2 as FQNEAQ.

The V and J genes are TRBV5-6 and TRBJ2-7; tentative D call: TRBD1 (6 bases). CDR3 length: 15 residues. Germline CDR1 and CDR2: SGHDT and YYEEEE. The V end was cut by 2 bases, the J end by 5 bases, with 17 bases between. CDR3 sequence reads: CASSFPGERSHEQYV. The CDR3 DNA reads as TGTGCCAGCAGCTTTCCAGGGGAGCGGAGTCACGAGCAGTACGTC.

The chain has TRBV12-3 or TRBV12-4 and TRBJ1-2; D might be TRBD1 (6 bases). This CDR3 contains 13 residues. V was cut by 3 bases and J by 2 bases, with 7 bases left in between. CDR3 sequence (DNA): TGTGCCAGCAGTTTCCAGGGGAACTATGGCTACACCTTC. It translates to CASSFQGNYGYTF.